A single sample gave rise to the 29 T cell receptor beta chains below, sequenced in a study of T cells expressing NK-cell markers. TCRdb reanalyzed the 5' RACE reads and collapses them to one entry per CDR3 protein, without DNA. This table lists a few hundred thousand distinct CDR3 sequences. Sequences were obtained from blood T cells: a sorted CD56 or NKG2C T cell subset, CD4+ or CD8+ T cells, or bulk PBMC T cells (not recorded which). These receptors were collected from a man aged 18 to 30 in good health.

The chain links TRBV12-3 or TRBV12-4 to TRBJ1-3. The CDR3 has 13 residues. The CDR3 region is CASSLLGRLAIYF.

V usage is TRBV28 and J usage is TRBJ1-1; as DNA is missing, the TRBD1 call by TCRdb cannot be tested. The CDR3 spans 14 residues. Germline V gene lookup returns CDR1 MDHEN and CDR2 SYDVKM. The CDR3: CASSSGGSKTEAFF.

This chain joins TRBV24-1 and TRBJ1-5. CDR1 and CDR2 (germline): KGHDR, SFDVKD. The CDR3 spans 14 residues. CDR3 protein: CATSDWGGDQPQHF.

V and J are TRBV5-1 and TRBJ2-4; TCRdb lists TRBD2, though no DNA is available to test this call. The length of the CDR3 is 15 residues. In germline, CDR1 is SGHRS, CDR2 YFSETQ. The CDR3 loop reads CASSLDVAGVGIQYF.

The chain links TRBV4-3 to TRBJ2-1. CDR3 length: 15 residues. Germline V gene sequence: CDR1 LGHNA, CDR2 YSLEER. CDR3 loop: CASSQDRGGVGEQFF.

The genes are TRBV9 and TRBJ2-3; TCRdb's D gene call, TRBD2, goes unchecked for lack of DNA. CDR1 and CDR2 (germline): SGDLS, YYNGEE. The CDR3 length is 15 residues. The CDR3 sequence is CASSVGEPPTDTQYF.

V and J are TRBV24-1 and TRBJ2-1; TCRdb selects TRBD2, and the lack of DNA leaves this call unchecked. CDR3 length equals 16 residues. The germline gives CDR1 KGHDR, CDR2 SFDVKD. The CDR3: CATSDPTSGGLNEQFF.

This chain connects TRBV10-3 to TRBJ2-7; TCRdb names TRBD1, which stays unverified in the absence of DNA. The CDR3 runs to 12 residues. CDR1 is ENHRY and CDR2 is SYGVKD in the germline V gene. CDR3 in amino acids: CAISGAGYEQYF.

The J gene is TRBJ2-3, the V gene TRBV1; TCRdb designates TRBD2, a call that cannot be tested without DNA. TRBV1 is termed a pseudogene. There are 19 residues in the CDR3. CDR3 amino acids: CTSSQPMGAVPLNTDTQYF.

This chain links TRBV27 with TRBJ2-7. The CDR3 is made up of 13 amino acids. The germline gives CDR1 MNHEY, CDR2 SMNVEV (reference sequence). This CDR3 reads CASSLTETGEQYF.

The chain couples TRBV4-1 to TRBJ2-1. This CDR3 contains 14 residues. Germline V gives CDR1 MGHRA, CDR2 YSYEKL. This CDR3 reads CASSQVWADNEQFF.

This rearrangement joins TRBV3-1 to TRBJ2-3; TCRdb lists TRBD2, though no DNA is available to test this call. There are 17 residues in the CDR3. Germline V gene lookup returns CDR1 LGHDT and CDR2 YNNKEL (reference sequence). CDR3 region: CASSPPGGLAGGDTQYF.

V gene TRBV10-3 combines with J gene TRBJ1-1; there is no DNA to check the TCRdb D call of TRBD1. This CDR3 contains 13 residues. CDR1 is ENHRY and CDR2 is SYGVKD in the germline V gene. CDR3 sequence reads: CAIQGSGNTEAFF.

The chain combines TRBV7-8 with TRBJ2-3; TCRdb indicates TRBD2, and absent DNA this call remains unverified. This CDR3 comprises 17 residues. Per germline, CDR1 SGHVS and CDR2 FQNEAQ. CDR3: CASSLARTSGREDTQYF. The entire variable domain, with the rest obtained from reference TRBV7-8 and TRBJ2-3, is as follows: GAGVSQSPRYKVAKRGQDVALRCDPISGHVSLFWYQQALGQGPEFLTYFQNEAQLDKSGLPSDRFFAERPEGSVSTLKIQRTQQEDSAVYLCASSLARTSGREDTQYFGPGTRLTVL.

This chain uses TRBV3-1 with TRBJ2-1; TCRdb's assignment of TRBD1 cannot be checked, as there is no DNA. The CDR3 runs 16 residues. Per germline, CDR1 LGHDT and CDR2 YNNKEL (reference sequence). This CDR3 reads CASSQGPGRYSNEQFF.

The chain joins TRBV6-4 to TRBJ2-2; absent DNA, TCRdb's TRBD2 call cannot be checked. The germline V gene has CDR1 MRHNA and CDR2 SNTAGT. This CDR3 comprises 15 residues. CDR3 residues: CASSDWGDFTGELFF.

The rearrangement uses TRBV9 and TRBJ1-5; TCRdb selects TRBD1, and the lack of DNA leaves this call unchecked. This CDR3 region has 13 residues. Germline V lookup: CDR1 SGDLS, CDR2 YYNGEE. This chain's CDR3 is CASSPSGDQPQHF.

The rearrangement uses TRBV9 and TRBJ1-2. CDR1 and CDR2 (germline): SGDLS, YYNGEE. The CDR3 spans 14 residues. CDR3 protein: CASRRALLDYGYTF.

The CDR3: CSVRQGGQPQHF. The V call is TRBV29-1, the J call TRBJ1-5; TCRdb's assignment of TRBD1 cannot be checked, as there is no DNA. CDR1 is SQVTM and CDR2 is ANQGSEA in the germline V gene. This CDR3 is 12 amino acids long.

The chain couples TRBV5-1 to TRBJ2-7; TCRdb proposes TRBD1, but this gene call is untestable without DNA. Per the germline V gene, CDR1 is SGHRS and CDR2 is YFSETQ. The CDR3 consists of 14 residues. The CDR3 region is CASSPDRGLSEQYF.

CDR3 sequence reads: CASSPEAGDQPQHF. The chain uses TRBV7-8 and TRBJ1-5; TCRdb lists TRBD1, though no DNA is available to test this call. Germline values: CDR1 SGHVS, CDR2 FQNEAQ. This CDR3 comprises 14 residues.

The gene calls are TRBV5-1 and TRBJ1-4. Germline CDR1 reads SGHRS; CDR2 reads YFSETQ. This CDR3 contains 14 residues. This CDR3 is CASHLDGPNEKLFF.

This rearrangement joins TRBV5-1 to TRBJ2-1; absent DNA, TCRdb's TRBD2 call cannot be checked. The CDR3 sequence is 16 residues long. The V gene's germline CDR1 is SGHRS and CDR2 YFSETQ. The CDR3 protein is CASSLGSGTRANEQFF.

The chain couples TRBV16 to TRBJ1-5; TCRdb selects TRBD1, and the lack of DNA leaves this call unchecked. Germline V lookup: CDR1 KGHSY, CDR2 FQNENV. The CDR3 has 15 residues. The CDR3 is CASSQSGTGIQPQHF.

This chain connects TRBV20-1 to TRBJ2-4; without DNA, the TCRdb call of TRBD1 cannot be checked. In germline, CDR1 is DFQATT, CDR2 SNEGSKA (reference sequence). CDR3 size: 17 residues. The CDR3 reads CSALTGPNQWAKNIQYF.

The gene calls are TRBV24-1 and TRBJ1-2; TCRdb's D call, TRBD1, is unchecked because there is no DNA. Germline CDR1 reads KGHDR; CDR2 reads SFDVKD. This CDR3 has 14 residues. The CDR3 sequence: CATSDLTGESGYTF.

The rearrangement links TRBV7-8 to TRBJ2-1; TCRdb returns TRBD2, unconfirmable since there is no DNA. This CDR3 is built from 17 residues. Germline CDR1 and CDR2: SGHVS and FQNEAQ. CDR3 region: CASSHHRGSTLGNEQFF.

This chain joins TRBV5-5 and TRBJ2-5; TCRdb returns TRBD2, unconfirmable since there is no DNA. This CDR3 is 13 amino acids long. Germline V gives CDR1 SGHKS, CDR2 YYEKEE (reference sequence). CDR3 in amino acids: CASRDYYQETQYF.

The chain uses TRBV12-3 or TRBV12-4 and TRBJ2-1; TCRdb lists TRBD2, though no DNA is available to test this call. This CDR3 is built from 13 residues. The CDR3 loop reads CASKKREDNEQFF.